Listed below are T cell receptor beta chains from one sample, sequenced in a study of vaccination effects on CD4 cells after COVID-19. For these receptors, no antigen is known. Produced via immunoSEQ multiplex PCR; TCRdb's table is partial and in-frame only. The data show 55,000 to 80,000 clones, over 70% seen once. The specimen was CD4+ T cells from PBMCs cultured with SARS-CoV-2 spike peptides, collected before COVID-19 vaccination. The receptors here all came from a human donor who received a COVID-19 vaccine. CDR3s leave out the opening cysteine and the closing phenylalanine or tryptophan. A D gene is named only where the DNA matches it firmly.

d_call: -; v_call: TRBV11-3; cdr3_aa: ASSTYRDTEAF
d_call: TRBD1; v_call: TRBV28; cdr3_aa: ASSPSTGLGGLYDQPQH
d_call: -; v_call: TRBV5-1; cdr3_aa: ASRPRGGPPGELF
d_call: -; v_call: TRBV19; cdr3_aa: ASSIALDWGDTQY
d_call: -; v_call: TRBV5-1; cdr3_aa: ASSLTGRDTEAF
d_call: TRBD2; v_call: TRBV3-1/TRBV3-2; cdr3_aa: ASSRGSGLGGGTQY
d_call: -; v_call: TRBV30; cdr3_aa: AWRPPGHNSPLH
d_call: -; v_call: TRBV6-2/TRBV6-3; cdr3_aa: ASSLSRIDQPQH
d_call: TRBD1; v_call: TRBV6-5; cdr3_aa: ASSYSQGANYGYT
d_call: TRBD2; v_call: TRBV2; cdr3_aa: ASTGRLAGSTDTQY
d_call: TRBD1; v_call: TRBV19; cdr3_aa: ASRTGTGRGTEAF
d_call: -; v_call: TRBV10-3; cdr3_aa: AIRSGTLNTGELF
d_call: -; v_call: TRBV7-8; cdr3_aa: ASSPDTSSGNTIY